This is a list of T cell receptor beta chains from one sample in a study of shared T cell receptors in the human thymus. Measured with immunoSEQ multiplex PCR; TCRdb has only the in-frame clones, and not every one. The profile covers hundreds of thousands of clones, with approximately 87% appearing a single time and about 0.0094% taken by the ten largest. This same sample was also part of a study on human thymus T cells.

The specimen was thymocytes. Receptors originate from a boy less than two years old with a congenital heart defect. Each CDR3 is given with its conserved first and last residue. The D gene is left open where the match is weak. Some rows have no size entry. The others give once, few or many, or a class for an expanded clone.

>TRBJ2-6|TRBV29-1|.|.
TGCAGCGTTGAAGACCGTCCTCGCTCTGGGGCCAACGTCCTGACTTTC
CSVEDRPRSGANVLTF
>TRBJ2-1|TRBV28|TRBD2|.
TGTGCCAGCAGCCAAACCCCTAGCGGGAGGATTAACTACAATGAGCAGTTCTTC
CASSQTPSGRINYNEQFF
>TRBJ2-5|TRBV5-1|.|.
TGCGCCAGCAGCTTCCAGGGAACTTGGGAGACCCAGTACTTC
CASSFQGTWETQYF
>TRBJ2-7|TRBV6-1|TRBD1|.
TGTGCCAGCAGTGCGGACAGGGACGAGCAGTACTTC
CASSADRDEQYF
>TRBJ1-6|TRBV23-1|.|.
TGCGCCAGCAGTCAATCAACGAGCTCCTATAATTCACCCCTCCACTTT
CASSQSTSSYNSPLHF
>TRBJ2-7|TRBV7-8|TRBD2|.
TGTGCCAGCAGCCAGCGGGAGGAAACCTACGAGCAGTACTTC
CASSQREETYEQYF
>TRBJ1-3|TRBV7-9|.|.
TGTGCCAGCAGCTTAGGAGTATGGGGAAACACCATATATTTT
CASSLGVWGNTIYF
>TRBJ2-3|TRBV12-5|.|.
TGTGCTAGTGGTTTACTCCGAGACAGCGACACAGATACGCAGTATTTT
CASGLLRDSDTDTQYF
>TRBJ2-7|TRBV28|.|.
TGTGCCAGCAGTAGCCTAGCGATCTACGAGCAGTACTTC
CASSSLAIYEQYF
>TRBJ2-7|TRBV28|TRBD1|few
TGTGCCAGCAATTCGGGGACAGGGCCCTACGAGCAGTACTTC
CASNSGTGPYEQYF
>TRBJ1-1|TRBV7-9|TRBD1|.
TGTGCCAGCAGCTTTCTCCGGGACAGGGGCCGGTCTGAAGCTTTCTTT
CASSFLRDRGRSEAFF
>TRBJ2-5|TRBV27|TRBD2|.
TGTGCCAGCAGTACTAGCGGGAGGGCCGCAGAGACCCAGTACTTC
CASSTSGRAAETQYF
>TRBJ2-3|TRBV5-6|TRBD2|.
TGTGCCAGCAGCTTGGGAGCGGGGCACACAGATACGCAGTATTTT
CASSLGAGHTDTQYF
>TRBJ2-7|TRBV9|.|.
TGTGCCAGCAGCGTAGTGATGGGAGAAAGGTACGAGCAGTACTTC
CASSVVMGERYEQYF
>TRBJ2-3|TRBV28|TRBD1|.
TGTGCCAGCACCCCCAAGGACAGGGAGAACACAGATACGCAGTATTTT
CASTPKDRENTDTQYF
>TRBJ1-6|TRBV25-1|.|.
TGTGCCAGCAGTGCCCTACCGAGGGATTCACCCCTCCACTTT
CASSALPRDSPLHF
>TRBJ2-4|TRBV27|TRBD1|.
TGTGCCAGCAAGGACAGGGTATTAACCAAAAACATTCAGTACTTC
CASKDRVLTKNIQYF
>TRBJ1-1|TRBV27|TRBD1|few
TGTGCCAGCAGTTGGAGGGCGGGCAGGGGGGTGGAGGCTGAAGCTTTCTTT
CASSWRAGRGVEAEAFF
>TRBJ2-2|TRBV5-1|TRBD2|.
TGCGCCAGCAGCTTGGGATGGTTTACAGTGCTAGCGGTGAACACCGGGGAGCTGTTTTTT
CASSLGWFTVLAVNTGELFF
>TRBJ1-4|TRBV6-4|TRBD1|.
TGTGCCAGCAGTAACCGGACAGGCCCAACTAATGAAAAACTGTTTTTT
CASSNRTGPTNEKLFF
>TRBJ2-7|TRBV4-1|.|.
TGCGCCAGCAGCCCCCGATCGCGGAGCGAAAGCCCCTACGAGCAGTACTTC
CASSPRSRSESPYEQYF
>TRBJ2-7|TRBV29-1|TRBD1|.
TGCAGCGTAGACTCGGACAGGGATTCTTACGAGCAGTACTTC
CSVDSDRDSYEQYF
>TRBJ2-4|TRBV6-1|.|once
TGTGCCAGCAGTGAATTGGGGGCCTCTATGACGGTAGCCAAAAACATTCAGTACTTC
CASSELGASMTVAKNIQYF
>TRBJ2-2|TRBV25-1|TRBD1|.
TGTGCCAGCAGCCCTACCCCCCCAACAGGGGGCAAATCCGGGGAGCTGTTTTTT
CASSPTPPTGGKSGELFF
>TRBJ2-6|TRBV4-3|TRBD2|.
TGCGCCAGCAGCCCCTCGGGGGGTGGTGGGGCCAACGTCCTGACTTTC
CASSPSGGGGANVLTF
>TRBJ2-1|TRBV12-5|TRBD2|.
TGTGCTAGTGGTCCACCCGGGACTAGCGGGGACAATGAGCAGTTCTTC
CASGPPGTSGDNEQFF
>TRBJ2-2|TRBV7-4|.|.
TGTGCCAGCAGCTTGCGGGGACAGTCGAACACCGGGGAGCTGTTTTTT
CASSLRGQSNTGELFF
>TRBJ2-5|TRBV7-6|.|.
TGTGCCAGCAGCTTAGTACAGGGAATCAAGTTAGAGACCCAGTACTTC
CASSLVQGIKLETQYF
>TRBJ2-1|TRBV5-6|.|once
TGTGCCAGCAGCTGGCCCCTTTACAATGAGCAGTTCTTC
CASSWPLYNEQFF
>TRBJ2-5|TRBV2|.|.
TGTGCCAGCAGTGGCTACCTGGGTAGGGAGCAGTACTTC
CASSGYLGREQYF
>TRBJ2-7|TRBV28|TRBD1|.
TGTGCCAGCAGGTGGGTGGGGACAGAAGGCTCCTACGAGCAGTACTTC
CASRWVGTEGSYEQYF
>TRBJ1-6|TRBV27|.|.
TGTGCCAGCAGTTTATCGGGGCTTATTACCTCAAGGGATTCCCCCCTCCACTTT
CASSLSGLITSRDSPLHF